These 21 T cell receptor beta chains came from one sample sequenced in a study of blood T cell repertoires in COVID-19. Method: immunoSEQ multiplex PCR; TCRdb's copy keeps in-frame clones and lacks some. This sample has about 440,000 clones, with less than 95% found just once. Input material: PBMCs or T cells enriched from blood (not recorded which). Receptors originate from a man between 18 and 29 years old who had recovered from COVID-19.

The rearrangement joins TRBV7-2 to TRBJ2-1; 13 bases fit TRBD2. Trimming cost V 6 bases and J 8 bases; bases outside gene matches: 4. The CDR3 runs to 14 residues. The germline V gene has CDR1 SGHTA and CDR2 FQGNSA. The CDR3 is CASSWTSGGDEQFF. As DNA, the CDR3 is TGTGCCAGCAGTTGGACTAGCGGGGGCGATGAGCAGTTCTTC.

The chain carries TRBV5-6 and TRBJ2-7, with 12 bases fitting TRBD1. From germline, CDR1 is SGHDT and CDR2 YYEEEE. J was trimmed by 7 bases and V by 1 base; bases with no gene match: 6. The CDR3 covers 15 residues. The CDR3 nucleotides are TGTGCCAGCAGCTTGAGGGACAGGGGGCCTCGGGAGCAGTACTTC. Its protein is CASSLRDRGPREQYF.

V gene TRBV2 combines with J gene TRBJ2-2, with 9 bases that match TRBD1. This CDR3 is built from 15 residues. CDR1 is SNHLY, CDR2 FYNNEI, per germline. V trimming: 6 bases; J trimming: 4 bases; junction bases outside the gene matches: 6. CDR3 sequence reads: CASSGYRGPTGELFF. The CDR3, as DNA: TGTGCCAGCAGCGGGTACAGGGGGCCCACCGGGGAGCTGTTTTTT.

This chain uses TRBV11-2 with TRBJ1-3; D uncertain. Germline CDR1 SGHAT, CDR2 FQNNGV. CDR3 size: 15 residues. With 1 base removed from V and 4 bases from J, the gap between germline ends came to 11 bases. CDR3 amino acids: CASSLVRGSGNTIYF. The DNA for the CDR3 is TGTGCCAGCAGCTTAGTCCGAGGGAGCGGAAACACCATATATTTT.

This clone was seen just once. This CDR3 reads CASTNTLGARSPLHF. CDR3 DNA sequence: TGTGCCAGCACAAATACACTGGGGGCGCGTTCACCCCTCCACTTT. This chain connects TRBV28 to TRBJ1-6; weak D call: TRBD1 (6 bases). CDR1 is MDHEN, CDR2 SYDVKM, per germline. The CDR3 has 15 residues. The V end lost 7 bases, the J end lost 9 bases, and 19 bases lay between the germline ends.

This chain uses TRBV3-1 (or the pseudogene TRBV3-2) with TRBJ1-2, with TRBD1 as a possible D gene (6 bases). V lost 4 bases and J 6 bases, leaving 15 bases between the germline ends. Germline V gene sequence: CDR1 LGHDT, CDR2 YNNKEL (reference sequence). The CDR3 extends over 14 amino acids. CDR3 sequence (DNA): TGTGCCAGCAGCCCGAGACAGGTTTCGGATGGCTACACCTTC. It encodes CASSPRQVSDGYTF.

The V gene is TRBV11-2, the J gene TRBJ1-2; 7 bases are a match to TRBD1. V lost 3 bases, J lost 6 bases, and 16 bases stayed unmatched. Per the germline V gene, CDR1 is SGHAT and CDR2 is FQNNGV. The length of the CDR3 is 17 residues. In DNA, the CDR3 is TGTGCCAGCAGCTTGACAGGGAGGAAGATCGAAAAGAATGGCTACACCTTC. As protein: CASSLTGRKIEKNGYTF.

The chain is built from TRBV2 and TRBJ2-3; 7 bases map to TRBD2. Germline CDR1 and CDR2: SNHLY and FYNNEI. The CDR3 runs to 16 residues. V lost 5 bases, J lost 8 bases, and 16 bases stayed unmatched. The CDR3 DNA sequence: TGTGCCAGCAGTCCGCAAGCCGGGGGGTTAAGGAGTACGCAGTATTTT. It specifies CASSPQAGGLRSTQYF.

V is TRBV19 and J is TRBJ2-3, with 7 bases aligning to TRBD1. The CDR3 is 13 residues long. Germline CDR1 LNHDA, CDR2 SQIVND (reference sequence). With V trimmed by 4 bases and J by 10 bases, 8 bases remained unmatched. CDR3 DNA: TGTGCCAGTAGTACTACTAGACAGGGCCCGCAGTATTTT. This translates into CASSTTRQGPQYF.

This clone was counted between two and nine times. The chain carries TRBV20-1 and TRBJ1-5; 9 bases align to TRBD1. With V trimmed by 3 bases and J by 4 bases, 16 bases remained unmatched. The length of the CDR3 is 18 residues. CDR1 and CDR2 (germline): DFQATT, SNEGSKA (reference sequence). CDR3 DNA sequence: TGCAGTGCTAGTAGCACGGACAGGGGCAGACTATTGAATCAGCCCCAGCATTTT. Residues: CSASSTDRGRLLNQPQHF.

The rearrangement links TRBV5-1 to TRBJ2-5; 11 bases fit TRBD2. V was clipped by 6 bases and J by 5 bases; unmatched bases: 9. The CDR3 covers 15 residues. Germline V CDR1 and CDR2: SGHRS, YFSETQ. The CDR3: CASKISGRATETQYF. The DNA of the CDR3 is TGCGCCAGCAAGATTAGCGGGAGGGCCACTGAGACCCAGTACTTC.

A remark on this clone: Other DNA sequences in the sample encode the same CDR3. The chain couples TRBV5-5 to TRBJ2-3, with D tentatively TRBD2 (5 bases). In germline, CDR1 is SGHKS, CDR2 YYEKEE (reference sequence). The CDR3 is 15 residues long. Trimming removed 0 bases from V and 1 base from J, with 9 bases in between. CDR3 coding DNA: TGTGCCAGCAGCTTGGCCCCGAGGGGCACAGATACGCAGTATTTT. It translates to CASSLAPRGTDTQYF.

This chain connects TRBV2 to TRBJ1-2; D may be TRBD1 (6 bases). V lost 6 bases, J lost 5 bases, and 10 bases lay in between. CDR1 SNHLY and CDR2 FYNNEI come from the germline V gene. CDR3 length equals 12 residues. CDR3 in amino acids: CASSTGRYGYTF. CDR3 nucleotide sequence: TGTGCCAGCAGCACAGGGAGATATGGCTACACCTTC. The whole variable domain, filled in from reference TRBV2 and TRBJ1-2, reads EPEVTQTPSHQVTQMGQEVILRCVPISNHLYFYWYRQILGQKVEFLVSFYNNEISEKSEIFDDQFSVERPDGSNFTLKIRSTKLEDSAMYFCASSTGRYGYTFGSGTRLTVV.

The genes are TRBV5-1 and TRBJ2-7; TRBD2 might be the D (6 bases). Germline V gives CDR1 SGHRS, CDR2 YFSETQ. The CDR3 is made up of 14 amino acids. V lost 4 bases and J 2 bases, leaving 13 bases between the germline ends. CDR3 region: CASSPRGGAYEQYF. The CDR3 DNA sequence: TGCGCCAGCAGCCCCCGCGGAGGGGCCTACGAGCAGTACTTC.

This clone appeared a few times. The chain combines TRBV28 with TRBJ1-5, with D perhaps TRBD1 (5 bases). V lost 2 bases and J 3 bases, leaving 11 bases between the germline ends. Germline CDR1 reads MDHEN; CDR2 reads SYDVKM. This CDR3 comprises 15 residues. CDR3 protein: CASSLRQPNNQPQHF. In DNA form, the CDR3 reads TGTGCCAGCAGTTTAAGACAGCCTAACAATCAGCCCCAGCATTTT. Combining the CDR3 with reference TRBV28 and TRBJ1-5 gives the whole variable domain DVKVTQSSRYLVKRTGEKVFLECVQDMDHENMFWYRQDPGLGLRLIYFSYDVKMKEKGDIPEGYSVSREKKERFSLILESASTNQTSMYLCASSLRQPNNQPQHFGDGTRLSIL.

This sequence joins TRBV5-1 and TRBJ2-1, with 16 bases aligning to TRBD2. The CDR3 contains 15 residues. With V trimmed by 4 bases and J by 10 bases, 5 bases remained unmatched. Germline-derived CDR1 and CDR2 are SGHRS and YFSETQ. Written as DNA, the CDR3 is TGCGCCAGCAGCCAAGGGACTAGCGGGAGGGACGAGCAGTTCTTC. It translates to CASSQGTSGRDEQFF.

The chain is built from TRBV7-9 and TRBJ1-4; unclear D gene. The CDR3 runs 15 residues. Trimming removed 1 base at V and 8 bases at J, with 14 bases between. From germline, CDR1 is SEHNR and CDR2 FQNEAQ (reference sequence). The CDR3 DNA reads TGTGCCAGCAGCTTAGGGTCGGAGGTCGGGGAAAAACTGTTTTTT. Translation gives CASSLGSEVGEKLFF.

The chain is built from TRBV19 and TRBJ1-3; D gene unclear. Germline V gives CDR1 LNHDA, CDR2 SQIVND (reference sequence). V lost 7 bases and J lost 10, with 20 bases in between. This CDR3 spans 14 amino acids. The CDR3 DNA reads TGTGCCAGTAAAGCCTCGACTTCCCACGTAACCATATATTTT. This encodes CASKASTSHVTIYF. Full variable domain (outside the CDR3, taken from reference TRBV19 and TRBJ1-3): DGGITQSPKYLFRKEGQNVTLSCEQNLNHDAMYWYRQDPGQGLRLIYYSQIVNDFQKGDIAEGYSVSREKKESFPLTVTSAQKNPTAFYLCASKASTSHVTIYFGEGSWLTVV.

V is TRBV7-3 and J is TRBJ1-2, with 10 bases fitting TRBD1. Losses at the gene ends were 5 bases for V and 6 bases for J; bases not matched to a gene: 9. This CDR3 contains 15 residues. Per the germline V gene, CDR1 is SGHTA and CDR2 is FQGTGA. This CDR3 is CASSPTGTGVNGYTF. The CDR3, as DNA: TGTGCCAGCAGCCCTACCGGGACAGGGGTTAATGGCTACACCTTC.

The genes are TRBV6-5 and TRBJ2-7; D gene ambiguous. V dropped 2 bases and J dropped 3 bases, with 8 bases sitting between them. The CDR3 sequence is 13 residues long. Germline V gene lookup returns CDR1 MNHEY and CDR2 SVGAGI. CDR3 coding DNA: TGTGCCAGCAGTTACAAGAGTGGCTACGAGCAGTACTTC. Its translation: CASSYKSGYEQYF.

This chain uses TRBV3-1 (or the pseudogene TRBV3-2) with TRBJ1-2; unclear D gene. Germline loops: CDR1 LGHDT, CDR2 YNNKEL (reference sequence). Trimming cost V 4 bases and J 0 bases, with 15 bases left between them. The CDR3 length is 16 residues. The CDR3 DNA reads as TGTGCCAGCAGCCCCGAGGGAGGGATGACTAACTATGGCTACACCTTC. Its translation: CASSPEGGMTNYGYTF.